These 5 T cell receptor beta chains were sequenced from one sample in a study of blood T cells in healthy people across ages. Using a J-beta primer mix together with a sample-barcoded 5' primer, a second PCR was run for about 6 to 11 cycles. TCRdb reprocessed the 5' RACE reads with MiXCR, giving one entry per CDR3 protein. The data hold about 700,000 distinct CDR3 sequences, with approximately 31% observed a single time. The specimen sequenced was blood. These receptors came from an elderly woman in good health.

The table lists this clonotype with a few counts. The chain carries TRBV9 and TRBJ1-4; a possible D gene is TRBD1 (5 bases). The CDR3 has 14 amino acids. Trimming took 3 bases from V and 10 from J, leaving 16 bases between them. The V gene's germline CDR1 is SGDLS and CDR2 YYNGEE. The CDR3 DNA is TGTGCCAGCAGCGGAGGGGACGGAGATGGAAAACTGTTTTTT. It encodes CASSGGDGDGKLFF.

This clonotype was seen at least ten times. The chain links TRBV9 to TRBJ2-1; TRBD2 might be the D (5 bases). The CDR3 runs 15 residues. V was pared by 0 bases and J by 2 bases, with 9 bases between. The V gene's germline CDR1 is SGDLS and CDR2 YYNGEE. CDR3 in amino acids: CASSVVAAAYNEQFF. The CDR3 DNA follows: TGTGCCAGCAGCGTAGTAGCAGCGGCCTACAATGAGCAGTTCTTC.

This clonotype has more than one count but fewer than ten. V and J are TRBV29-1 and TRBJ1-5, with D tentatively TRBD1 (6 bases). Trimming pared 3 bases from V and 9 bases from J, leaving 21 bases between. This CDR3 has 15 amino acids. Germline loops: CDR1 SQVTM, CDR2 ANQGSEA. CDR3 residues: CSVESKGDGHWPQHF. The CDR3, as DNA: TGCAGCGTTGAGTCAAAGGGGGACGGACATTGGCCCCAGCATTTT.

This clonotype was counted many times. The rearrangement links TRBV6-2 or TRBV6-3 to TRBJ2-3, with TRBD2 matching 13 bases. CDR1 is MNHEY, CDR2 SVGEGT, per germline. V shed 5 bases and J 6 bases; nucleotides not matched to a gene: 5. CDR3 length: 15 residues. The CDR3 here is CASSPRLAGGDTQYF. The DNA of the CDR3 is TGTGCCAGCAGTCCCCGACTAGCGGGGGGCGATACGCAGTATTTT.

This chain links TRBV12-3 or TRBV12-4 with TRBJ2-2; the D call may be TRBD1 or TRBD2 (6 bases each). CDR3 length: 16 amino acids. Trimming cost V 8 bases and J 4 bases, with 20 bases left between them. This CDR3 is CASWRAGARGTGELFF. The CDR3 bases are TGTGCCAGCTGGAGGGCAGGGGCGAGGGGCACCGGGGAGCTGTTTTTT.